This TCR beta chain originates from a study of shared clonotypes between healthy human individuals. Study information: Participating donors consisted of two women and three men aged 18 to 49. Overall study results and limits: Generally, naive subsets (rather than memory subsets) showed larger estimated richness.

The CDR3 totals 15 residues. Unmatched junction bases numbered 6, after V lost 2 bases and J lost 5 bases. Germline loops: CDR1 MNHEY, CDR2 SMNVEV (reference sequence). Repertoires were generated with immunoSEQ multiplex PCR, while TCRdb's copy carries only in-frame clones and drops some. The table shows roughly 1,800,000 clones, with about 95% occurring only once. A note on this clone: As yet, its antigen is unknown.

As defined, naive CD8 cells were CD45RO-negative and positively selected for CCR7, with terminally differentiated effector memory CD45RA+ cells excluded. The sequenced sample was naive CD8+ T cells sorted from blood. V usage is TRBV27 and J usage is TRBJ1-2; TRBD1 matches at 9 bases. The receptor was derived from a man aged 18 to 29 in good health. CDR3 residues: CASSLTTGGGYGYTF. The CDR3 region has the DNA TGTGCCAGCAGTTTAACGACAGGGGGTGGATATGGCTACACCTTC.